The next 13 T cell receptor beta chains were all read from a single sample in a study of shared clonotypes between healthy human individuals. Repertoires were generated with immunoSEQ multiplex PCR, while TCRdb's copy carries only in-frame clones and drops some. Of about 510,000 clones listed, 60% to 80% are singletons. The sequenced sample consisted of PBMCs. Source of these receptors: a woman aged 40 to 49 in good health. Some clones in this sample may be carry-over from other donors' samples.

Turning to this clone: This CDR3 is also generated by other DNA sequences in the sample. The V and J genes are TRBV5-1 and TRBJ1-1; 8 bases line up with TRBD1. V was clipped by 1 base and J by 1 base; unmatched bases: 3. This CDR3 has 15 residues. Germline CDR1 is SGHRS and CDR2 is YFSETQ. The CDR3 spells CASSLTGQGNTEAFF. The CDR3 DNA follows: TGCGCCAGCAGCTTGACAGGACAGGGGAACACTGAAGCTTTCTTT.

This clone was picked up a small number of times. This rearrangement joins TRBV5-4 to TRBJ2-7; D is uncertain. The CDR3 is 14 amino acids. The germline CDR1 and CDR2 sequences are SGHNT and YYREEE (reference sequence). Trimming pared 4 bases from V and 0 bases from J, leaving 11 bases between. The CDR3 DNA sequence: TGTGCCAGCAGCCCTTATTCGAGCTCCTACGAGCAGTACTTC. Translation: CASSPYSSSYEQYF.

With regard to this clone: At one end the junction does not follow the germline gene, possibly because of a read error. V is TRBV6-6 and J is TRBJ2-7, with 10 bases lining up with TRBD2. The CDR3 sequence is 16 residues long. CDR1 MNHNY and CDR2 SVGAGI come from the germline V gene (reference sequence). The CDR3 loop reads CASSWPEREGSHEQYF. CDR3 nucleotides: TGTGCCAGCAGTTGGCCGGAGCGGGAGGGCTCCCACGAGCAGTACTTC.

This clone was seen a single time. The chain carries TRBV18 and TRBJ1-2; no firm D call. CDR1 and CDR2 (germline): KGHSH, LQKENI. The CDR3 runs 14 residues. The ends were cut back, 3 bases at V and 3 bases at J, with 11 bases in the middle. CDR3 in DNA: TGTGCCAGCTCACCGAAGTCCTCAGACTATGGCTACACCTTC. Translated, it gives CASSPKSSDYGYTF.

Only one count was recorded for this clone. The chain's CDR3 is CATTSAHGELFF. CDR3 bases: TGCGCCACCACTAGCGCTCACGGGGAGCTGTTTTTT. The chain has TRBV5-1 and TRBJ2-2; 7 positions match TRBD2. Per germline, CDR1 SGHRS and CDR2 YFSETQ. This CDR3 is 12 amino acids long. With 9 bases clipped from V and 7 bases from J, the junction kept 6 bases outside the gene matches.

This chain connects TRBV28 to TRBJ2-5; TRBD1 agrees at 9 bases. Trimming cost V 5 bases and J 4 bases; bases outside gene matches: 2. In germline, CDR1 is MDHEN, CDR2 SYDVKM. This CDR3 spans 13 amino acids. CDR3 DNA sequence: TGTGCCAGCAGTAACAGGGGGCGAGAGACCCAGTACTTC. It encodes CASSNRGRETQYF.

The chain has TRBV5-6 and TRBJ2-7, with 7 bases aligning to TRBD2. The CDR3 covers 14 residues. Per the germline V gene, CDR1 is SGHDT and CDR2 is YYEEEE. After removal of 2 bases from V and 4 bases from J, the junction contained 6 bases not matched to a gene. The DNA of the CDR3 is TGTGCCAGCAGCTTCACGGGGAGGGTGTACGAGCAGTACTTC. Translated: CASSFTGRVYEQYF.

This sequence joins TRBV7-2 and TRBJ2-1; D is undetermined. Deletions cut 5 bases from V and 8 bases from J, with 16 bases between. CDR3 length: 14 residues. CDR1 and CDR2 from the germline V gene are SGHTA and FQGNSA. The CDR3 DNA reads as TGTGCCAGCAGCAACCCTCCCGGTGCGCATGAGCAGTTCTTC. It specifies CASSNPPGAHEQFF.

This chain connects TRBV19 to TRBJ2-3, with 8 bases matching TRBD1. The germline V gene has CDR1 LNHDA and CDR2 SQIVND (reference sequence). Losses at the gene ends were 10 bases for V and 3 bases for J; bases not matched to a gene: 9. The CDR3 sequence is 14 residues long. For the CDR3, the DNA is TGTGCCACAAAAATGGACAGGGTGACAGATACGCAGTATTTT. This codes for CATKMDRVTDTQYF.

This clone appeared a single time. The V and J genes are TRBV28 and TRBJ2-5, with D maybe TRBD1 (6 bases). Germline assignment: CDR1 MDHEN and CDR2 SYDVKM. With 7 bases removed from V and 2 bases from J, the gap between germline ends came to 23 bases. There are 17 residues in the CDR3. CDR3 sequence: CASNFYGQPQSQETQYF. The DNA of the CDR3 is TGTGCCAGCAATTTCTATGGACAGCCCCAGTCACAAGAGACCCAGTACTTC.

The V and J genes are TRBV5-1 and TRBJ2-1, with TRBD2 matching 11 bases. V dropped 7 bases and J dropped 1; count of bases not matched to a gene: 1. Germline V gene lookup returns CDR1 SGHRS and CDR2 YFSETQ. The CDR3 length is 14 residues. The CDR3 sequence is CASRLAGSYNEQFF. DNA of the CDR3: TGCGCCAGCCGACTAGCGGGATCCTACAATGAGCAGTTCTTC.

The rearrangement joins TRBV7-8 to TRBJ2-7; D gene ambiguous. V was cut by 6 bases and J by 1 base, with 4 bases left in between. CDR3 length equals 11 residues. In germline, CDR1 is SGHVS, CDR2 FQNEAQ. The CDR3 DNA sequence: TGTGCCAGCAGGAATTCCTACGAGCAGTACTTC. It yields the protein CASRNSYEQYF.

The chain links TRBV7-2 to TRBJ1-5; perhaps TRBD1 as D (6 bases). With 1 base removed from V and 1 base from J, the gap between germline ends came to 8 bases. The V gene's germline CDR1 is SGHTA and CDR2 FQGNSA. This CDR3 comprises 15 residues. CDR3 in DNA: TGTGCCAGCAGCTTAGTAGGGACAAGCAATCAGCCCCAGCATTTT. Its protein product is CASSLVGTSNQPQHF.